The 8 T cell receptor beta chains below were found in one sample sequenced in a study of vaccination effects on CD4 cells after COVID-19. At the end of more than 8 days of culture, CD4+ T cells were isolated. Only in-frame clones appear in the TCRdb table, and some are missing; sequencing was by immunoSEQ multiplex PCR. The data show under 50,000 clones, about 70% seen once. These receptors' antigens are unknown. The specimen was CD4+ T cells from PBMCs cultured without peptide, collected before COVID-19 vaccination. The source is a human donor who had a prior SARS-CoV-2 infection.

This clone has a handful of counts. J is TRBJ2-3 and V is TRBV12-5; possible D gene TRBD2, 6 bases. CDR1 LGHNT and CDR2 FRNRAP come from the germline V gene. Trimming took 8 bases from V and 2 from J, leaving 14 bases between them. The CDR3 is made up of 14 amino acids. CDR3 in amino acids: CASRLVTPTDTQYF. For the CDR3, the DNA is TGTGCTAGTCGACTAGTAACCCCCACAGATACGCAGTATTTT.

The chain combines TRBV2 with TRBJ1-5; TRBD1 is a possible D gene (6 bases). This CDR3 has 15 amino acids. The V gene lost 6 bases and the J gene lost 0 bases, with 12 bases spanning the gap. The V gene's germline CDR1 is SNHLY and CDR2 FYNNEI. The CDR3 nucleotides are TGTGCCAGCAGAGTTGGACAGAGTAGCAATCAGCCCCAGCATTTT. It codes for CASRVGQSSNQPQHF.

This clone was counted once. The chain has TRBV20-1 and TRBJ1-1, with D possibly matching TRBD1 (5 bases). There are 14 residues in the CDR3. Germline V gene lookup returns CDR1 DFQATT and CDR2 SNEGSKA (reference sequence). V lost 3 bases to trimming and J lost 1 base, with 12 bases between them. The CDR3, as DNA: TGCAGTGCTAGTGGAGGACACGGGAACACTGAAGCTTTCTTT. Its protein is CSASGGHGNTEAFF.

V and J are TRBV13 and TRBJ2-1; D gene unclear. Germline V gives CDR1 PRHDT, CDR2 FYEKMQ (reference sequence). V was trimmed by 4 bases and J by 8 bases, leaving 6 bases between them. This CDR3 spans 11 amino acids. CDR3 coding DNA: TGTGCCAGCAGCTATAGTGATGAGCAGTTCTTC. It encodes CASSYSDEQFF.

V gene TRBV5-6 combines with J gene TRBJ1-2; 8 nucleotides match TRBD1. The CDR3 loop spans 16 amino acids. V lost 0 bases and J lost 4; bases outside the gene matches: 8. CDR1 and CDR2 (germline): SGHDT, YYEEEE. Here the CDR3 reads CASSLVDRAFTYGYTF. In DNA form, the CDR3 reads TGTGCCAGCAGCTTGGTGGACAGGGCGTTTACCTATGGCTACACCTTC.

The chain has TRBV5-1 and TRBJ2-7, with D perhaps matching TRBD1 (7 bases). The V and J ends lost 0 bases and 3 bases respectively, with 13 bases between them. The CDR3 is made up of 15 amino acids. The germline gives CDR1 SGHRS, CDR2 YFSETQ. This chain's CDR3 is CASSLEAGGSYEQYF. For the CDR3, the DNA is TGCGCCAGCAGCTTGGAGGCAGGGGGGAGCTACGAGCAGTACTTC.

This clone was counted a few times. The J gene is TRBJ1-1, the V gene TRBV30; D not certain. The V gene's germline CDR1 is GTSNPN and CDR2 SVGIG (reference sequence). There are 14 residues in the CDR3. The germline V and J ends were trimmed by 2 bases and 3 bases, with 13 bases remaining between them. CDR3 amino acids: CAWSRFGSYTEAFF. The CDR3 DNA reads as TGTGCCTGGAGTAGATTCGGATCCTACACTGAAGCTTTCTTT.

The chain links TRBV6-5 to TRBJ2-2, with D tentatively TRBD2 (5 bases). In germline, CDR1 is MNHEY, CDR2 SVGAGI. This CDR3 region has 14 residues. V shed 8 bases and J shed 4 bases, with 14 bases lying between them. This chain's CDR3 is CASRTTGFTGELFF. CDR3 nucleotide sequence: TGTGCCAGCCGCACCACGGGATTCACCGGGGAGCTGTTTTTT.